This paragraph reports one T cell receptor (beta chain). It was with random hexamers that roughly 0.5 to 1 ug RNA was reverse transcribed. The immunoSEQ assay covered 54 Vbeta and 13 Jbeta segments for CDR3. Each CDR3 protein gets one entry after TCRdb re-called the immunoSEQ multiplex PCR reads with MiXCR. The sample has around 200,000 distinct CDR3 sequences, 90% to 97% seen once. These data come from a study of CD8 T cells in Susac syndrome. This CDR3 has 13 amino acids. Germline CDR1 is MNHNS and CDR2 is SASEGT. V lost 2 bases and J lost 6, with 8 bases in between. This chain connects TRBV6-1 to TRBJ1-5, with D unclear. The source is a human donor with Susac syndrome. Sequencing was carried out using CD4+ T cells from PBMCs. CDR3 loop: CASSEQVVQPQHF. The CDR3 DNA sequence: TGTGCCAGCAGTGAACAGGTCGTTCAGCCCCAGCATTTT.